A single sample gave rise to the 21 T cell receptor beta chains below, sequenced in a study of blood T cell repertoires in COVID-19. Only in-frame clones appear in the TCRdb table, and some are missing; sequencing was by immunoSEQ multiplex PCR. This table holds 130,000 to 150,000 clones, roughly 88% found once. Sample: PBMCs or T cells enriched from blood (not recorded which). These receptors were collected from a woman aged 25-40 years with acute COVID-19.

The V gene is TRBV10-3, the J gene TRBJ1-3; D gene uncertain. The V gene lost 7 bases and the J gene lost 0 bases, with 10 bases spanning the gap. The CDR3 consists of 14 residues. Germline values: CDR1 ENHRY, CDR2 SYGVKD. CDR3 loop: CAIMEGSSGNTIYF. The CDR3 bases are TGTGCCATCATGGAGGGCTCCTCTGGAAACACCATATATTTT.

CDR3: CASSPQGASGNTIYF. In DNA, the CDR3 is TGTGCCAGCAGCCCGCAGGGTGCGTCTGGAAACACCATATATTTT. The rearrangement uses TRBV7-3 and TRBJ1-3, with D maybe TRBD1 (5 bases). V lost 5 bases to trimming and J lost 1 base, with 12 bases between them. In germline, CDR1 is SGHTA, CDR2 FQGTGA. The length of the CDR3 is 15 residues.

The chain has TRBV9 and TRBJ2-7; 11 bases are a match to TRBD2. The J segment lost 7 bases and the V segment lost 1 base, leaving 7 bases of the junction unmatched. The germline gives CDR1 SGDLS, CDR2 YYNGEE. The CDR3 has 15 amino acids. CDR3 sequence (DNA): TGTGCCAGCAGCGTACAGGGGACTAGCGGCCTAGAGCAGTACTTC. This sequence encodes CASSVQGTSGLEQYF.

The chain joins TRBV28 to TRBJ1-5, with TRBD1 matching 8 bases. Germline V CDR1 and CDR2: MDHEN, SYDVKM. CDR3 length equals 13 residues. Trimming removed 8 bases from V and 7 bases from J; junction bases left unmatched: 7. The CDR3: CASLGQGRQPQHF. The CDR3 nucleotides are TGTGCCAGCCTCGGACAGGGCCGCCAGCCCCAGCATTTT. The full variable domain, completed using reference TRBV28 and TRBJ1-5, is DVKVTQSSRYLVKRTGEKVFLECVQDMDHENMFWYRQDPGLGLRLIYFSYDVKMKEKGDIPEGYSVSREKKERFSLILESASTNQTSMYLCASLGQGRQPQHFGDGTRLSIL.

The rearrangement links TRBV9 to TRBJ2-1; 9 bases are a match to TRBD2. Germline lookup yields CDR1 SGDLS and CDR2 YYNGEE. J gave up 7 bases and V 0 bases, and 8 bases lay outside the gene matches. This CDR3 has 16 residues. The CDR3 nucleotides are TGTGCCAGCAGCGTAGTAGCGGGAGCCCTCGCGAATGAGCAGTTCTTC. It is translated as CASSVVAGALANEQFF.

V usage is TRBV5-6 and J usage is TRBJ1-5, with a weak D call TRBD1 (6 bases). The length of the CDR3 is 16 residues. V dropped 4 bases and J dropped 2 bases, with 16 bases sitting between them. The germline gives CDR1 SGHDT, CDR2 YYEEEE. The CDR3 DNA reads as TGTGCCAGCAGCCCGAGGGGGGGGGCTGGCAATCAGCCCCAGCATTTT. Translated, it gives CASSPRGGAGNQPQHF.

The J gene is TRBJ2-1, the V gene TRBV7-3; 9 bases agree with TRBD1. This CDR3 is 15 amino acids long. V shed 5 bases and J 6 bases; nucleotides not matched to a gene: 8. Germline V gene sequence: CDR1 SGHTA, CDR2 FQGTGA. CDR3 DNA sequence: TGTGCCAGCAGCGCCGGGACAGGGTTTGGCAATGAGCAGTTCTTC. This encodes CASSAGTGFGNEQFF.

This chain uses TRBV27 with TRBJ1-5, with D possibly matching TRBD1 (6 bases). Trimming pared 3 bases from V and 4 bases from J, leaving 13 bases between. Germline V gene data show CDR1 as MNHEY and CDR2 as SMNVEV (reference sequence). The CDR3 length is 15 residues. The CDR3 DNA reads as TGTGCCAGCAGTTTCGGACAGCCAGGTAATCAGCCCCAGCATTTT. Encoded protein: CASSFGQPGNQPQHF.

The chain joins TRBV5-4 to TRBJ1-1, with 7 bases lining up with TRBD1. Germline lookup yields CDR1 SGHNT and CDR2 YYREEE (reference sequence). This CDR3 has 16 residues. V lost 2 bases to trimming and J lost 4 bases; unmatched junction nucleotides: 11. Here the CDR3 reads CASSFGVGTAGTEAFF. Written as DNA, the CDR3 is TGTGCCAGCAGCTTCGGCGTGGGGACAGCGGGCACTGAAGCTTTCTTT.

The chain carries TRBV4-1 and TRBJ1-2, with D tentatively TRBD1 (6 bases). CDR3 length: 14 residues. The V end lost 1 base, the J end lost 7 bases, and 13 bases lay between the germline ends. Germline V gives CDR1 MGHRA, CDR2 YSYEKL. CDR3 nucleotide sequence: TGCGCCAGCAGCCAAGGGCCAGGGGTTACTGGCTACACCTTC. Translation gives CASSQGPGVTGYTF.

The J gene is TRBJ2-1, the V gene TRBV6-4; D is perhaps TRBD1 (6 bases). Trimming took off 5 bases at V and 0 bases at J, with 11 bases between the two ends. This CDR3 contains 15 residues. The germline CDR1 and CDR2 sequences are MRHNA and SNTAGT. The CDR3 nucleotides read TGTGCCAGCAGTCCAGGGGTAAGCTCCTACAATGAGCAGTTCTTC. Translating gives CASSPGVSSYNEQFF.

J is TRBJ1-2 and V is TRBV5-6, with D uncertain. Germline CDR1 is SGHDT and CDR2 is YYEEEE. This CDR3 contains 14 residues. Trimming shortened V by 3 bases and J by 2 bases, and 11 bases separated the two germline ends. This CDR3 is CASSYDIANYGYTF. The CDR3 nucleotides read TGTGCCAGCAGCTACGACATAGCGAACTATGGCTACACCTTC.

The J gene is TRBJ1-6, the V gene TRBV30; 10 bases agree with TRBD1. Germline assignment: CDR1 GTSNPN and CDR2 SVGIG (reference sequence). Trimming removed 2 bases from V and 7 bases from J; junction bases left unmatched: 5. The CDR3 loop spans 15 amino acids. The CDR3 is CAWSHPDRGNSPLHF. Here the CDR3 DNA reads TGTGCCTGGAGTCACCCGGACAGGGGGAATTCACCCCTCCACTTT.

The genes are TRBV30 and TRBJ1-2; D unclear. Between the trimmed V and J ends, which lost 1 base and 9 bases, there was a span of 6 bases. The CDR3 length is 10 residues. CDR1 and CDR2 from the germline V gene are GTSNPN and SVGIG (reference sequence). The chain's CDR3 is CAWSGARYTF. Here the CDR3 DNA reads TGTGCCTGGAGTGGAGCGCGCTACACCTTC.

The V and J genes are TRBV6-2 or TRBV6-3 and TRBJ2-5, with D tentatively TRBD2 (6 bases). The CDR3 is made up of 16 amino acids. From germline, CDR1 is MNHEY and CDR2 SVGEGT. V was clipped by 2 bases and J by 5 bases, with 18 bases between them. The CDR3, as DNA: TGTGCCAGCAGTTACAGTGGAGCGGGCCAGTGGGAGACCCAGTACTTC. As protein: CASSYSGAGQWETQYF.

The chain is built from TRBV18 and TRBJ2-7; 10 bases are shared with TRBD2. The CDR3 totals 15 residues. V trimming: 3 bases; J trimming: 2 bases; junction bases outside the gene matches: 4. Germline V gene sequence: CDR1 KGHSH, CDR2 LQKENI. The CDR3 loop is CASSPFTSGAYEQYF. DNA of the CDR3: TGTGCCAGCTCACCCTTTACTAGCGGGGCCTACGAGCAGTACTTC.

The chain links TRBV9 to TRBJ1-4, with 8 bases fitting TRBD1. The germline CDR1 and CDR2 sequences are SGDLS and YYNGEE. The trim removed 3 bases at V and 10 bases at J, leaving 8 bases unmatched. This CDR3 contains 14 residues. The DNA for the CDR3 is TGTGCCAGCAGCGCACAGGGGGAGGTTGGAAAACTGTTTTTT. As protein: CASSAQGEVGKLFF.

The chain recombines TRBV4-1 with TRBJ1-2; 9 positions agree with TRBD1. The V segment lost 2 bases and the J segment 7 bases; nucleotides outside the gene matches: 11. The V gene's germline CDR1 is MGHRA and CDR2 YSYEKL. CDR3 length: 16 residues. CDR3 bases: TGCGCCAGCAGCCAACCCCGGGACAGGGTTGGCGGTGGCTACACCTTC. Its protein is CASSQPRDRVGGGYTF.

This chain links TRBV19 with TRBJ2-5, with 8 bases matching TRBD2. Trimming removed 3 bases from V and 5 bases from J; junction bases left unmatched: 2. CDR1 is LNHDA, CDR2 SQIVND, per germline (reference sequence). CDR3 size: 13 residues. CDR3 residues: CASSMGLVETQYF. The CDR3 nucleotides read TGTGCCAGTAGTATGGGACTAGTGGAGACCCAGTACTTC.

The chain is built from TRBV9 and TRBJ1-2; D is uncertain. From germline, CDR1 is SGDLS and CDR2 YYNGEE. Trimming pared 0 bases from V and 3 bases from J, leaving 12 bases between. CDR3 length equals 15 residues. This CDR3 reads CASSVGLGRDYGYTF. The CDR3, as DNA: TGTGCCAGCAGCGTAGGCCTGGGCAGAGACTATGGCTACACCTTC.

The rearrangement joins TRBV20-1 to TRBJ2-1; 7 positions agree with TRBD1. The trim removed 6 bases at V and 12 bases at J, leaving 5 bases unmatched. Germline-derived CDR1 and CDR2 are DFQATT and SNEGSKA (reference sequence). The CDR3 runs 10 residues. The CDR3 here is CSAGTVGQFF. For the CDR3, the DNA is TGCAGTGCGGGGACAGTCGGGCAGTTCTTC.